A selection of T cell receptor beta chains follows, all from one sample in a study of blood T cells in healthy people across ages. TCRdb re-called the 5' RACE reads through MiXCR, storing one row per CDR3 protein. The sample includes under 800,000 distinct CDR3 sequences, more than 40% seen only once; the top ten take 20% to 25%. Sequenced input: blood. Receptors were obtained from a woman in her fifties or sixties in good health. CDR3s include the opening cysteine and the closing phenylalanine or tryptophan. A D gene is named only where the DNA matches it firmly. A row's size may be missing; if present it is once, few, many or a size class.

d_call j_call v_call clone_size cdr3_aa cdr3_nt
TRBD1 TRBJ1-4 TRBV30 - CAWSQGVEKLFF TGTGCCTGGAGCCAGGGGGTTGAAAAACTGTTTTTT
- TRBJ2-5 TRBV12-3/TRBV12-4 few CASSWGGVQETQYF TGTGCCAGCAGTTGGGGCGGGGTACAAGAGACCCAGTACTTC
- TRBJ2-5 TRBV6-2/TRBV6-3 - CASRQTVYQETQYF TGTGCCAGCAGGCAGACGGTGTACCAAGAGACCCAGTACTTC
- TRBJ1-5 TRBV20-1 few CSARTVLNQPQHF TGCAGTGCTCGTACGGTGTTAAATCAGCCCCAGCATTTT
- TRBJ2-5 TRBV28 - CQSGRQETQYF TGTCAGTCAGGGAGACAAGAGACCCAGTACTTC
TRBD2 TRBJ2-7 TRBV28 - CASMREEPYEQYF TGTGCCAGCATGCGGGAGGAACCCTACGAGCAGTACTTC
- TRBJ2-7 TRBV18 many CASSPGGNEQYF TGTGCCAGCTCACCAGGGGGCAACGAGCAGTACTTC
TRBD1 TRBJ2-1 TRBV5-1 - CASSWFITGGSDEQFF TGCGCCAGCAGCTGGTTTATCACAGGGGGCTCGGATGAGCAGTTCTTC
TRBD2 TRBJ2-7 TRBV10-3 - CAISGPSGRDEQYF TGTGCCATCAGTGGCCCTAGCGGGAGGGACGAGCAGTACTTC
- TRBJ2-5 TRBV2 - CASSENNVRVKTQYF TGTGCCAGCAGTGAAAACAACGTCAGGGTGAAGACCCAGTACTTC
- TRBJ1-2 TRBV19 - CASSIGGVRGYGYTF TGTGCCAGTAGTATCGGAGGGGTTCGGGGCTATGGCTACACCTTC
TRBD2 TRBJ2-1 TRBV20-1 - CSARHPSGVGDEQFF TGCAGTGCTAGACACCCTAGCGGGGTAGGGGATGAGCAGTTCTTC
TRBD1 TRBJ2-3 TRBV5-1 - CASRGTGGVDTQYF TGCGCCAGCAGGGGGACAGGGGGCGTGGATACGCAGTATTTT
- TRBJ1-2 TRBV4-2 few CASSQGIWGYTF TGTGCCAGCAGCCAAGGGATTTGGGGCTACACCTTC
- TRBJ2-7 TRBV28 - CATYLSGGYEQYF TGTGCCACCTACCTTTCCGGAGGATACGAGCAGTACTTC
TRBD1 TRBJ2-1 TRBV29-1 many CSYQRTGGFDNEQFF TGCAGCTACCAAAGGACAGGGGGCTTTGACAATGAGCAGTTCTTC
- TRBJ1-5 TRBV27 - CASSGSRVQPQHF TGTGCCAGCAGCGGGTCTCGGGTGCAGCCCCAGCATTTT
TRBD2 TRBJ2-5 TRBV3-1 few CASSRRAASGSDEQYF TGTGCCAGCAGCCGAAGGGCCGCTAGCGGGAGCGATGAGCAGTACTTC
- TRBJ2-6 TRBV7-9 - CASSLGTAAGANVLTF TGTGCCAGCAGCTTAGGGACAGCGGCTGGGGCCAACGTCCTGACTTTC
- TRBJ1-3 TRBV12-3/TRBV12-4 - CASSFRIPAGNTIYF TGTGCCAGCAGTTTCCGAATTCCCGCGGGAAACACCATATATTTT
- TRBJ1-2 TRBV6-2/TRBV6-3 few CASSDQSGSYGYTF TGTGCCAGCAGTGACCAATCGGGGAGCTATGGCTACACCTTC
TRBD2 TRBJ2-7 TRBV6-6 - CASSSHSLAGVSEQYF TGTGCCAGCAGTTCCCACTCGCTAGCGGGAGTAAGCGAGCAGTACTTC
- TRBJ2-3 TRBV7-9 - CASSLLDRLRTDTQYF TGTGCCAGCAGCTTGCTAGACCGATTACGCACAGATACGCAGTATTTT
- TRBJ2-1 TRBV6-2/TRBV6-3 - CASSYSSLSEQFF TGTGCCAGCAGTTACTCGAGCCTCAGTGAGCAGTTCTTC
TRBD2 TRBJ2-1 TRBV11-2 - CASFHPGGPIEQFF TGTGCCAGCTTTCACCCGGGGGGGCCAATTGAGCAGTTCTTC
TRBD2 TRBJ2-1 TRBV14 - CASSQAGGRVYNEQFF TGTGCCAGCAGCCAAGCGGGCGGGAGGGTTTACAATGAGCAGTTCTTC
- TRBJ2-7 TRBV15 few CATSKDYEQYF TGTGCCACCAGCAAGGACTACGAGCAGTACTTC
- TRBJ2-7 TRBV25-1 many CASSGGLPSYEQYF TGTGCCAGCAGTGGGGGCCTGCCCTCCTACGAGCAGTACTTC
TRBD1 TRBJ2-1 TRBV12-3/TRBV12-4 - CASSPWTGRLRYEQFF TGTGCCAGCAGTCCCTGGACAGGGAGGTTGAGGTATGAGCAGTTCTTC
- TRBJ1-4 TRBV4-1 - CASSQSTGATNEKLFF TGCGCCAGCAGCCAGTCAACAGGAGCAACTAATGAAAAACTGTTTTTT
- TRBJ1-2 TRBV20-1 few CSAPDLLNYGYTF TGCAGTGCCCCCGATCTTCTTAACTATGGCTACACCTTC
- TRBJ2-7 TRBV7-9 - CASSLGSGPPYEQYF TGTGCCAGCAGCCTTGGTAGCGGACCGCCCTACGAGCAGTACTTC
TRBD2 TRBJ2-5 TRBV12-3/TRBV12-4 once CASSFTSGVETQYF TGTGCCAGCAGTTTTACTAGCGGGGTGGAGACCCAGTACTTC
- TRBJ1-5 TRBV6-2/TRBV6-3 many CASRDRRYQPQHF TGTGCCAGCAGGGACAGACGCTATCAGCCCCAGCATTTT
TRBD1 TRBJ2-5 TRBV24-1 many CATSETTGVSETQYF TGTGCCACCAGTGAGACGACAGGGGTTTCGGAGACCCAGTACTTC
- TRBJ2-7 TRBV20-1 few CSADALLGYEQYF TGCAGTGCTGACGCCCTACTAGGGTACGAGCAGTACTTC
TRBD1 TRBJ1-6 TRBV13 - CASSSKTGGSPLHF TGTGCCAGCAGCTCCAAGACAGGGGGTTCACCCCTCCACTTT